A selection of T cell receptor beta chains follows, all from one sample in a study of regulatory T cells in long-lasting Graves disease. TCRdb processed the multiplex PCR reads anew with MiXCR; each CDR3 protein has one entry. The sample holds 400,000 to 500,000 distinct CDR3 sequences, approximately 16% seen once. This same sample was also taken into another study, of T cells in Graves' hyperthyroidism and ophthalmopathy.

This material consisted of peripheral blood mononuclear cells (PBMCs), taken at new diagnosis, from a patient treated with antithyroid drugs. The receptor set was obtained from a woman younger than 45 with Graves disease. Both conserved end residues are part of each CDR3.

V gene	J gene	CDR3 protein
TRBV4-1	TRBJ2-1	CASSARLNLGEQFF
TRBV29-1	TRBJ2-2	CSVNANTGELFF
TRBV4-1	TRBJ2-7	CASSQDNDDRYEQYF
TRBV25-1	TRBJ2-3	CASSDRGTDTQYF
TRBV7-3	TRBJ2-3	CASSQSTSGNADTQYF
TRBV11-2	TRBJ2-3	CASSRPVTGAYPLSTDTQYF
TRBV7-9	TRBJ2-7	CASSLVGSWIRDNPYF
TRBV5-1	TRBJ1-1	CASSLSDRNTEAFF
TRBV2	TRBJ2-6	CASSPSANVLTF
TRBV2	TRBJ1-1	CASSGQVNTEAFF
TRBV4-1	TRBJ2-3	CASSQENTQYF